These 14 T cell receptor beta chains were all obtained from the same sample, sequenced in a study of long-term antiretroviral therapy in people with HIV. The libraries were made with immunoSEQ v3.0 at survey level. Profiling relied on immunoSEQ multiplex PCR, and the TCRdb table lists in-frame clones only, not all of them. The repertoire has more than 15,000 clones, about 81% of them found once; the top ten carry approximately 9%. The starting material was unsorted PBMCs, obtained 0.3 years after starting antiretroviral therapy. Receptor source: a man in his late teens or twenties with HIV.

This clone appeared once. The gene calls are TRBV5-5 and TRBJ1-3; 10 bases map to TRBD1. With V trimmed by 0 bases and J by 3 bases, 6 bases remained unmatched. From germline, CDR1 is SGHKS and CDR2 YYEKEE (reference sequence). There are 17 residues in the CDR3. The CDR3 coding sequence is TGTGCCAGCAGCTTGGTTATGGGACAGGGGCTTGGAAACACCATATATTTT. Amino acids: CASSLVMGQGLGNTIYF.

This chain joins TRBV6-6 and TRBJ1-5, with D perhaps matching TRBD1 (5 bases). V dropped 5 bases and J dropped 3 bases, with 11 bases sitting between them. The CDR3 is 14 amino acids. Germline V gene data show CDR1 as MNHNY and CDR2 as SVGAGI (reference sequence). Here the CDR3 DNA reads TGTGCCAGCAGTAAAGACAGTAACAATCAGCCCCAGCATTTT. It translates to CASSKDSNNQPQHF.

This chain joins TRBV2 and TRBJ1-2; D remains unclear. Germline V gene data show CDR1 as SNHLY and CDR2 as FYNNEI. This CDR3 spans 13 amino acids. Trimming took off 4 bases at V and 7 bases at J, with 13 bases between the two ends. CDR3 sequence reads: CASSGTPGFGYTF. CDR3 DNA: TGTGCCAGCAGTGGGACCCCAGGTTTTGGCTACACCTTC. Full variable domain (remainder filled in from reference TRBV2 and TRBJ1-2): EPEVTQTPSHQVTQMGQEVILRCVPISNHLYFYWYRQILGQKVEFLVSFYNNEISEKSEIFDDQFSVERPDGSNFTLKIRSTKLEDSAMYFCASSGTPGFGYTFGSGTRLTVV.

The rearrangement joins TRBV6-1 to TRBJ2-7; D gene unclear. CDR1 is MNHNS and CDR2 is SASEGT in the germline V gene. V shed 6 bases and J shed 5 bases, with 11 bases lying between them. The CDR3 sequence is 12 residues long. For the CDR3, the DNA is TGTGCCAGCAGCCCCACAAGGGACGAGCAGTACTTC. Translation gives CASSPTRDEQYF.

The CDR3 loop reads CASSGTPGRTEAFF. CDR3 nucleotide sequence: TGTGCCAGCAGTGGGACACCGGGTCGGACTGAAGCTTTCTTT. The J gene is TRBJ1-1, the V gene TRBV6-5; possible D gene TRBD1, 6 bases. Between the trimmed V and J ends, which lost 5 bases and 5 bases, there was a span of 15 bases. CDR1 is MNHEY, CDR2 SVGAGI, per germline. This CDR3 is 14 amino acids long.

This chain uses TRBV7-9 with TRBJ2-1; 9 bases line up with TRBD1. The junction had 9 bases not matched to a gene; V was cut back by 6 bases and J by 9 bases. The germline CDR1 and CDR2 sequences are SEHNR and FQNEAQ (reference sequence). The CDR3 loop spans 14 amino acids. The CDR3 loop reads CASRAGQGVAEQFF. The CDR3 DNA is TGTGCCAGCAGGGCGGGACAGGGTGTGGCTGAGCAGTTCTTC.

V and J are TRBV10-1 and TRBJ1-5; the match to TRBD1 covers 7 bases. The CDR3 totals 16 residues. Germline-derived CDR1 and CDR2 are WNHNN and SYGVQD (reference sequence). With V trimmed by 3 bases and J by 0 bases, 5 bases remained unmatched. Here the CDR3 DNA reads TGCGCCAGCAGTGATCGAGAGGGGGCTAGCAATCAGCCCCAGCATTTT. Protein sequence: CASSDREGASNQPQHF.

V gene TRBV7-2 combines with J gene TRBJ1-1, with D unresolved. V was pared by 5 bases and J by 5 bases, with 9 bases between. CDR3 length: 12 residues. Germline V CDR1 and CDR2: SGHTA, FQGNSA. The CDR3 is CASSTPGTEAFF. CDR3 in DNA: TGTGCCAGCAGCACACCCGGGACTGAAGCTTTCTTT.

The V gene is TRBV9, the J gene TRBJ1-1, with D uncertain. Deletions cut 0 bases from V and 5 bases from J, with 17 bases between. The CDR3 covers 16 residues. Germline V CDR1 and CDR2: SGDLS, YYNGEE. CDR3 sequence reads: CASSVEDDRSCTEAFF. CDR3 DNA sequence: TGTGCCAGCAGCGTAGAGGACGACCGAAGTTGTACTGAAGCTTTCTTT. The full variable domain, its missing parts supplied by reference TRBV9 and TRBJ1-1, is DSGVTQTPKHLITATGQRVTLRCSPRSGDLSVYWYQQSLDQGLQFLIQYYNGEERAKGNILERFSAQQFPDLHSELNLSSLELGDSALYFCASSVEDDRSCTEAFFGQGTRLTVV.

For the CDR3, the DNA is TGTGCCAGCAGCTTGGATGCAGGGGAAGGATGGGAGGCTGAGCAGTTCTTC. Protein: CASSLDAGEGWEAEQFF. V and J are TRBV5-4 and TRBJ2-1, with D perhaps given as TRBD1 or TRBD2 (6 bases each). Per germline, CDR1 SGHNT and CDR2 YYREEE (reference sequence). The CDR3 is made up of 17 amino acids. The germline V and J ends were trimmed by 0 bases and 9 bases, with 22 bases remaining between them. The entire variable domain, with the rest obtained from reference TRBV5-4 and TRBJ2-1, is as follows: ETGVTQSPTHLIKTRGQQVTLRCSSQSGHNTVSWYQQALGQGPQFIFQYYREEENGRGNFPPRFSGLQFPNYSSELNVNALELDDSALYLCASSLDAGEGWEAEQFFGPGTRLTVL.

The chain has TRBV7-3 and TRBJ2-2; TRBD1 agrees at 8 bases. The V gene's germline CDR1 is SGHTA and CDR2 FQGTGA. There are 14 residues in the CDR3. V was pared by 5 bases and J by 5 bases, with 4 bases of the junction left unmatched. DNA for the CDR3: TGTGCCAGCAGCCGGACAGGGAGGACCGGGGAGCTGTTTTTT. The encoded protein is CASSRTGRTGELFF.

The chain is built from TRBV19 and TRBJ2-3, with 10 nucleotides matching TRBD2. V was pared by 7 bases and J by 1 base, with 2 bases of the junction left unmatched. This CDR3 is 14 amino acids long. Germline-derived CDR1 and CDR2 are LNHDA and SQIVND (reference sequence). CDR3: CASTGTSGTDTQYF. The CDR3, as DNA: TGTGCCAGTACCGGGACTAGCGGCACAGATACGCAGTATTTT.

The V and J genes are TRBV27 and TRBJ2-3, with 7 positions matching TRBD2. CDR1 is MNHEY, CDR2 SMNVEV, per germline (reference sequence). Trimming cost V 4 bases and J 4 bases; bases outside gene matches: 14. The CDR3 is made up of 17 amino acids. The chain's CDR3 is CASSSPLRAGRADTQYF. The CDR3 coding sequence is TGTGCCAGCAGTTCCCCCTTAAGGGCAGGGAGGGCAGATACGCAGTATTTT.

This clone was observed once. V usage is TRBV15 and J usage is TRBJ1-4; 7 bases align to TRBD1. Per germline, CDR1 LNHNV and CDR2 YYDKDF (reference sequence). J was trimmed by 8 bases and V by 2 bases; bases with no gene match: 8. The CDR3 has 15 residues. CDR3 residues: CATSRTQGLNEKLFF. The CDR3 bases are TGTGCCACCAGCAGAACACAGGGGCTAAACGAAAAACTGTTTTTT.